The subject of this entry is one TCR beta chain. Its cognate antigen is unknown. Time point indicated: late sampling 161 to 241 days after vaccination in a few convalescent patients. The sample's treatment: roughly nine-day PBMC culture with coronavirus spike peptide pools or control peptides (ViraFEST assay). In this cohort, PCR tests turned positive between March and December 2020, predating US Alpha, Beta and Delta variants. Cultured CD4+ T cell DNA underwent sequencing with the Oncomine TCR Beta short-read assay. Via MiXCR, TCRdb re-called the PCR reads, giving one row per CDR3 protein. The table lists 20,000 to 30,000 distinct CDR3 sequences, 36% of them singletons. CDR3 length: 15 residues. After removal of 8 bases from V and 5 bases from J, the junction contained 10 bases not matched to a gene. Per germline, CDR1 WNHNN and CDR2 SYGVQD (reference sequence). This entry comes from a study of vaccination and CD4 T cells after COVID-19. Study context: The convalescent population consisted of six males and four females, two of whom were of Hispanic ethnicity. The stimulus for the cells was overlapping spike peptides derived from SARS-CoV-2, HCoV-NL63, HCoV-OC43 and HCoV-229E.

The source was CD4+ T cells from blood, cultured in vitro, collected about 7 months after SARS-CoV-2 vaccination. The TCR comes from a human donor who had recovered from COVID-19. The chain employs TRBV10-1 and TRBJ2-1; the match to TRBD1 covers 9 bases. CDR3 sequence: CASSPAGQGNNEQFF. The CDR3 nucleotides read TGCGCCAGCTCCCCCGCGGGACAGGGAAACAATGAGCAGTTCTTC.